The 3 T cell receptor beta chains in this list originate from one sample, sequenced in a study of shared clonotypes between healthy human individuals. TCRdb's table, derived via immunoSEQ multiplex PCR, lists solely in-frame clones and lacks some. The sample consists of 400,000 to 600,000 clones, around 79% of them appearing once. Sample: PBMCs. These TCRs come from a woman aged 40 to 50 in good health. Some clones in this sample may be carry-over from other donors' samples.

This chain links TRBV2 with TRBJ2-2; D is unresolved. This CDR3 is 15 amino acids long. V lost 3 bases to trimming and J lost 1 base, with 9 bases between them. The germline V gene encodes CDR1 SNHLY and CDR2 FYNNEI. The CDR3 loop is CASSEGRQNTGELFF. The CDR3 nucleotides read TGTGCCAGCAGTGAGGGTCGACAGAACACCGGGGAGCTGTTTTTT.

The rearrangement links TRBV28 to TRBJ1-2; TRBD1 aligns across 8 bases. V lost 5 bases, J lost 7 bases, and 6 bases stayed unmatched. Germline V gene lookup returns CDR1 MDHEN and CDR2 SYDVKM. This CDR3 has 13 residues. The CDR3 nucleotides read TGTGCCAGCAGTCCTCTACAGGGGGGTGGCTACACCTTC. Translated: CASSPLQGGGYTF.

The sample holds one count of this clone. This same CDR3 is encoded by further DNA sequences in the sample. CDR3 protein: CASSPPGETQYF. The CDR3 nucleotides are TGTGCCAGCTCACCCCCAGGTGAGACCCAGTACTTC. J is TRBJ2-5 and V is TRBV18; D remains ambiguous. The CDR3 is made up of 12 amino acids. V was cut by 3 bases and J by 5 bases, with 7 bases left in between. Germline CDR1 KGHSH, CDR2 LQKENI.